The clone carrying this T cell receptor (beta chain) occurred a few times. The target antigen is unknown. The study ran its PCR with 60 Vbeta and 13 Jbeta primers. Only in-frame clones appear in the TCRdb table, and some are missing; sequencing was by immunoSEQ multiplex PCR. The sample consists of 140,000 or so clones, about 75% of them appearing once. The sample is drawn from a study of cytomegalovirus exposure and HLA in healthy donors. Turning to the study itself: There were 88 million or so unique TCRs (from HLA-typed donors) in an early data release.

The CDR3 is 15 amino acids. Germline V gene sequence: CDR1 MNHNY, CDR2 SVGAGI (reference sequence). The ends lost 2 bases at V and 5 bases at J; junction bases unmatched: 5. Whole-study findings and limits: Presence/absence results assume similar sequencing depth per donor, which may not hold. Earlier results showed most TCR beta V segments being productive about 87% or about 30% of the time.

The chain is built from TRBV6-6 and TRBJ1-5; TRBD1 agrees at 8 bases. Specimen: PBMCs. The TCR was taken from a woman in her twenties or thirties in good health and CMV-seronegative. The CDR3 sequence is CASSYDRGLDQPQHF. The CDR3 DNA reads TGTGCCAGCAGTTACGACAGGGGCCTTGATCAGCCCCAGCATTTT.